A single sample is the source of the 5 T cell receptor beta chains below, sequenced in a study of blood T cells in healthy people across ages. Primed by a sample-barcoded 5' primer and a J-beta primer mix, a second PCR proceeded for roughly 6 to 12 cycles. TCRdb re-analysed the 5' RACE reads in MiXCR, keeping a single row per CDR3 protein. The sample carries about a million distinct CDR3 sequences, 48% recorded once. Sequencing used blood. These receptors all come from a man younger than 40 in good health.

Here the CDR3 reads CASSSEVVSTRRAFF. CDR3 sequence (DNA): TGTGCCAGCAGCTCAGAAGTCGTCTCTACACGGAGGGCTTTCTTT. The chain has TRBV6-2 or TRBV6-3 and TRBJ1-1; no firm D call. CDR3 length equals 15 residues. Germline V gene data show CDR1 as MNHEY and CDR2 as SVGEGT. V shed 6 bases and J shed 11 bases, with 25 bases lying between them.

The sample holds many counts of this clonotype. CDR3 amino acids: CASSQRLGDYGYTF. The CDR3 DNA follows: TGCGCCAGCAGCCAACGTCTGGGAGACTATGGCTACACCTTC. V and J are TRBV4-1 and TRBJ1-2; no reliable D call. This CDR3 comprises 14 residues. Germline V lookup: CDR1 MGHRA, CDR2 YSYEKL. Trimming left V 2 bases short and J 3 bases short, with 10 bases between.

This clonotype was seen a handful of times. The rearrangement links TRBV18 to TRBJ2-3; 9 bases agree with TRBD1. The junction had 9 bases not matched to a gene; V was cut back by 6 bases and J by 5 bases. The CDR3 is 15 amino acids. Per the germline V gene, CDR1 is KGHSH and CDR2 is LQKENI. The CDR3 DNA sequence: TGTGCCAGCTCTCCCGGGACAGGGTCGATAGATACGCAGTATTTT. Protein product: CASSPGTGSIDTQYF. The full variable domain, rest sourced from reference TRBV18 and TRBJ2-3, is NAGVMQNPRHLVRRRGQEARLRCSPMKGHSHVYWYRQLPEEGLKFMVYLQKENIIDESGMPKERFSAEFPKEGPSILRIQQVVRGDSAAYFCASSPGTGSIDTQYFGPGTRLTVL.

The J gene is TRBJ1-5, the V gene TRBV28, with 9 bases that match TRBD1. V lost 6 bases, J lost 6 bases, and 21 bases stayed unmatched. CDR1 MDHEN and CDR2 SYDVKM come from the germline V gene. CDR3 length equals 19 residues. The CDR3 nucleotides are TGTGCCAGCAGCCCTACACCCGGGACAGGGAGGCGGTTGGGTCAGCCCCAGCATTTT. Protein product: CASSPTPGTGRRLGQPQHF.

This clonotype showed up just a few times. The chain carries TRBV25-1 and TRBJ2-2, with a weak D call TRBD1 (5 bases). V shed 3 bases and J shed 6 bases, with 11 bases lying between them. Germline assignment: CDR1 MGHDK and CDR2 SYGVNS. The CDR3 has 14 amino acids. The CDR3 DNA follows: TGTGCCAGCAGTGACTCCCAAGGGGCCGGGGAGCTGTTTTTT. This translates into CASSDSQGAGELFF. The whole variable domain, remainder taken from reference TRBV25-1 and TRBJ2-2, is EADIYQTPRYLVIGTGKKITLECSQTMGHDKMYWYQQDPGMELHLIHYSYGVNSTEKGDLSSESTVSRIRTEHFPLTLESARPSHTSQYLCASSDSQGAGELFFGEGSRLTVL.